These T cell receptor beta chains were read from a single sample in a study of T-cell reconstitution after alpha-beta-depleted transplantation in children. Via MiXCR, TCRdb re-called the PCR reads, giving one row per CDR3 protein. In the table there are over 100,000 distinct CDR3 sequences, about 6% of which are singletons. Source: PBMCs, mostly from graft donor cells, taken 60 days after TCRalphabeta/CD19-depleted stem cell transplant. All receptors derive from a female patient aged 2-15 years who had a stem cell transplant for Fanconi anemia, so the T cells may come from the graft donor. The CDR3 runs from the conserved cysteine through the conserved F or W. A D gene is named only where the DNA matches it firmly. The size of a clone is reported for some rows only, either as once, few or many, or as a class for expanded clones.

J gene: TRBJ2-7; D gene: NA; clone size: few; V gene: TRBV5-1; CDR3 protein: CASSLAEPGLARPSSYEQYF; CDR3 DNA: TGCGCCAGCAGCTTGGCGGAGCCGGGGCTCGCTCGTCCTAGCTCCTACGAGCAGTACTTC
J gene: TRBJ2-3; D gene: TRBD2; clone size: many; V gene: TRBV3-1; CDR3 protein: CASSHGLEVADTQYF; CDR3 DNA: TGTGCCAGCAGCCATGGACTAGAGGTGGCAGATACGCAGTATTTT
J gene: TRBJ2-7; D gene: NA; clone size: many; V gene: TRBV7-6; CDR3 protein: CASSLEGGQGAYEQYF; CDR3 DNA: TGTGCCAGCAGCTTAGAAGGTGGGCAGGGAGCCTACGAGCAGTACTTC
J gene: TRBJ2-2; D gene: TRBD2; clone size: many; V gene: TRBV20-1; CDR3 protein: CSARRLAGTTGELFF; CDR3 DNA: TGCAGTGCTAGAAGGCTAGCGGGTACGACCGGGGAGCTGTTTTTT
J gene: TRBJ1-2; D gene: NA; clone size: many; V gene: TRBV29-1; CDR3 protein: CSVEGFWDNYGYTF; CDR3 DNA: TGCAGCGTTGAAGGCTTCTGGGACAACTATGGCTACACCTTC
J gene: TRBJ2-7; D gene: TRBD1; clone size: many; V gene: TRBV30; CDR3 protein: CAWSEWTGGYEQYF; CDR3 DNA: TGTGCCTGGAGTGAGTGGACAGGGGGCTACGAGCAGTACTTC
J gene: TRBJ1-2; D gene: NA; clone size: few; V gene: TRBV6-1; CDR3 protein: CASSEPRGNYGYTF; CDR3 DNA: TGTGCCAGCAGTGAGCCTAGGGGGAACTATGGCTACACCTTC
J gene: TRBJ2-4; D gene: NA; clone size: few; V gene: TRBV21-1; CDR3 protein: CASSKAGLIRAGTKNIQYF; CDR3 DNA: TGTGCCAGCAGCAAAGCGGGCCTCATTAGGGCTGGGACCAAAAACATTCAGTACTTC
J gene: TRBJ2-7; D gene: TRBD2; clone size: many; V gene: TRBV3-1; CDR3 protein: CASSQRKRLARLFTYEQYF; CDR3 DNA: TGTGCCAGCAGCCAAAGAAAAAGACTAGCGCGACTTTTCACCTACGAGCAGTACTTC
J gene: TRBJ2-7; D gene: NA; clone size: many; V gene: TRBV5-5; CDR3 protein: CASSSGEFSYEQYF; CDR3 DNA: TGTGCCAGCAGCTCAGGGGAGTTCTCCTACGAGCAGTACTTC
J gene: TRBJ2-7; D gene: TRBD1; clone size: many; V gene: TRBV2; CDR3 protein: CACPRGQGTYEQYF; CDR3 DNA: TGTGCCTGTCCAAGGGGACAGGGAACCTACGAGCAGTACTTC
J gene: TRBJ2-5; D gene: NA; clone size: many; V gene: TRBV20-1; CDR3 protein: CSARVYFEQGRETQYF; CDR3 DNA: TGCAGTGCTAGAGTTTACTTTGAGCAGGGGCGGGAGACCCAGTACTTC
J gene: TRBJ2-5; D gene: NA; clone size: many; V gene: TRBV25-1; CDR3 protein: CASSRGPQETQYF; CDR3 DNA: TGTGCCAGCAGTAGAGGACCACAAGAGACCCAGTACTTC
J gene: TRBJ2-3; D gene: TRBD2; clone size: many; V gene: TRBV3-1; CDR3 protein: CASSQVDPGLAVSDTQYF; CDR3 DNA: TGTGCCAGCAGCCAAGTTGATCCGGGACTAGCAGTGTCCGATACGCAGTATTTT
J gene: TRBJ2-5; D gene: TRBD1; clone size: many; V gene: TRBV5-1; CDR3 protein: CASSLLGTGDGETQYF; CDR3 DNA: TGCGCCAGCAGCTTGTTGGGGACAGGGGATGGGGAGACCCAGTACTTC
J gene: TRBJ1-6; D gene: NA; clone size: NA; V gene: TRBV4-1; CDR3 protein: CASSPQAGSPLHF; CDR3 DNA: TGCGCCAGCAGCCCACAGGCAGGTTCACCCCTCCACTTT
J gene: TRBJ2-1; D gene: NA; clone size: few; V gene: TRBV5-6; CDR3 protein: CASSFLLSTLAYNEQFF; CDR3 DNA: TGTGCCAGCAGCTTTCTTTTATCCACCCTGGCCTACAATGAGCAGTTCTTC
J gene: TRBJ2-5; D gene: TRBD2; clone size: many; V gene: TRBV9; CDR3 protein: CASSESGTSQETQYF; CDR3 DNA: TGTGCCAGCAGCGAGTCCGGGACTAGCCAAGAGACCCAGTACTTC
J gene: TRBJ2-2; D gene: NA; clone size: NA; V gene: TRBV15; CDR3 protein: CATSRVQTRFTGELFF; CDR3 DNA: TGTGCCACCAGCAGAGTTCAGACCAGGTTCACCGGGGAGCTGTTTTTT
J gene: TRBJ2-6; D gene: NA; clone size: few; V gene: TRBV5-1; CDR3 protein: CASSLVAGEAGANVLTF; CDR3 DNA: TGCGCCAGCAGCTTGGTGGCAGGGGAGGCTGGGGCCAACGTCCTGACTTTC
J gene: TRBJ2-7; D gene: TRBD2; clone size: few; V gene: TRBV5-1; CDR3 protein: CASSLRGGAYEQYF; CDR3 DNA: TGCGCCAGCAGCCTACGCGGGGGAGCCTACGAGCAGTACTTC
J gene: TRBJ2-1; D gene: NA; clone size: NA; V gene: TRBV5-1; CDR3 protein: CASSLFDRSYNEQFF; CDR3 DNA: TGCGCCAGCAGCTTATTCGACAGGTCCTACAATGAGCAGTTCTTC
J gene: TRBJ2-1; D gene: TRBD1; clone size: few; V gene: TRBV30; CDR3 protein: CAWTWGTGGGLALSDYNEQFF; CDR3 DNA: TGTGCCTGGACTTGGGGGACAGGGGGTGGTCTAGCCTTATCAGACTACAATGAGCAGTTCTTC
J gene: TRBJ1-1; D gene: NA; clone size: NA; V gene: TRBV5-4; CDR3 protein: CASSLDRESEAFF; CDR3 DNA: TGTGCCAGCAGCTTGGACAGGGAATCTGAAGCTTTCTTT